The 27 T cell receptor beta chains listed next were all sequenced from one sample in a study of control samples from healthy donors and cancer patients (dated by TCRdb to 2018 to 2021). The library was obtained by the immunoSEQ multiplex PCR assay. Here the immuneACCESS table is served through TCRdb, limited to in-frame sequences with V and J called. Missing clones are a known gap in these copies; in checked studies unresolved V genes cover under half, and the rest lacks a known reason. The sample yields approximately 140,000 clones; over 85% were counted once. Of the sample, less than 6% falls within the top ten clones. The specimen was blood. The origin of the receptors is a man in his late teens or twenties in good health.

CDR3 coding DNA: TGTGCCAGTAGTAGGGGACTAGCCGGCGATACGCAGTATTTT. Translated: CASSRGLAGDTQYF. J is TRBJ2-3 and V is TRBV19, with 9 bases aligning to TRBD2. Germline-derived CDR1 and CDR2 are LNHDA and SQIVND (reference sequence). Trimming removed 4 bases from V and 6 bases from J; junction bases left unmatched: 5. This CDR3 spans 14 amino acids. The full variable domain, its missing parts supplied by reference TRBV19 and TRBJ2-3, is DGGITQSPKYLFRKEGQNVTLSCEQNLNHDAMYWYRQDPGQGLRLIYYSQIVNDFQKGDIAEGYSVSREKKESFPLTVTSAQKNPTAFYLCASSRGLAGDTQYFGPGTRLTVL.

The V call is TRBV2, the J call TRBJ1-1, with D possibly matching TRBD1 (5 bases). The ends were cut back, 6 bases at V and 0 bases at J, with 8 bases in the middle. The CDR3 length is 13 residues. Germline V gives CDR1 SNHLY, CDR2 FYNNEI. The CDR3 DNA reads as TGTGCCAGCAGGACAGACATGAACACTGAAGCTTTCTTT. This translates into CASRTDMNTEAFF.

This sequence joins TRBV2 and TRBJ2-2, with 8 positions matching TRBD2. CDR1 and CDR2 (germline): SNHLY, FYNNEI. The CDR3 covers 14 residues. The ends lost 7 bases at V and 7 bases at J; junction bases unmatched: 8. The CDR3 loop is CASTIRGGYGELFF. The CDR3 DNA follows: TGTGCCAGCACCATCCGGGGGGGGTACGGGGAGCTGTTTTTT.

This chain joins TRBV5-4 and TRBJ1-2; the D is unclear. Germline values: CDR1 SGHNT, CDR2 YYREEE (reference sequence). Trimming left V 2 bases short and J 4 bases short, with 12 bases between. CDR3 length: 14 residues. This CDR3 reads CASSLGDQAYGYTF. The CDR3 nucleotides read TGTGCCAGCAGCTTAGGCGACCAAGCCTATGGCTACACCTTC.

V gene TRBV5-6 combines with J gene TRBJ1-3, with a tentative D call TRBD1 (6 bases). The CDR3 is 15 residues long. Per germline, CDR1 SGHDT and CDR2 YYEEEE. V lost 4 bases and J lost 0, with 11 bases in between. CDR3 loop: CASSRRTASGNTIYF. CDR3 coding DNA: TGTGCCAGCAGCCGTAGGACAGCCTCTGGAAACACCATATATTTT.

The CDR3 coding sequence is TGTGCCAGTAGTTCGCGGGGGGGGAGGTATCAGCCCCAGCATTTT. Translating gives CASSSRGGRYQPQHF. The rearrangement links TRBV19 to TRBJ1-5, with D perhaps matching TRBD1 (5 bases). From germline, CDR1 is LNHDA and CDR2 SQIVND (reference sequence). V dropped 5 bases and J dropped 5 bases, with 16 bases sitting between them. CDR3 length equals 15 residues.

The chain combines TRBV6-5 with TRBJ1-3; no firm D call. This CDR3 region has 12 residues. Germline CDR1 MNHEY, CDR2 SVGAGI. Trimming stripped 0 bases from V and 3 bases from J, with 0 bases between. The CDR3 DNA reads TGTGCCAGCAGTTACTCTGGAAACACCATATATTTT. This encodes CASSYSGNTIYF.

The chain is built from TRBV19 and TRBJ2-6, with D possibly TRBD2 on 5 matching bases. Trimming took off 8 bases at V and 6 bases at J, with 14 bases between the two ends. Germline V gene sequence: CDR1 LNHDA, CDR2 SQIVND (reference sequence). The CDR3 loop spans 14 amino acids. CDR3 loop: CASADGVKANVLTF. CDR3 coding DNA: TGTGCCAGTGCTGACGGGGTGAAGGCCAACGTCCTGACTTTC. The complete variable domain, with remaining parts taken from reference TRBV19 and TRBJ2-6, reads DGGITQSPKYLFRKEGQNVTLSCEQNLNHDAMYWYRQDPGQGLRLIYYSQIVNDFQKGDIAEGYSVSREKKESFPLTVTSAQKNPTAFYLCASADGVKANVLTFGAGSRLTVL.

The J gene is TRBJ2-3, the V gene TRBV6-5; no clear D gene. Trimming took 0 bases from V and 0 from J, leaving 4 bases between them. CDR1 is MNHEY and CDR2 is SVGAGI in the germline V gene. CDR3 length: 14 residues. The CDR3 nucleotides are TGTGCCAGCAGTTACTCAGCTAGCACAGATACGCAGTATTTT. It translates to CASSYSASTDTQYF.

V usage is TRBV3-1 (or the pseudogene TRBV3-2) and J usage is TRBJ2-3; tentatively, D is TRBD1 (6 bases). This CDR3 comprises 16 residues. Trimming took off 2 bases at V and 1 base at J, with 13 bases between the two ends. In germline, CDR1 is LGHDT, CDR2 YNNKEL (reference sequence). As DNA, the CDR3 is TGTGCCAGCAGCCAACCTATGGACAGCGGCACAGATACGCAGTATTTT. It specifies CASSQPMDSGTDTQYF.

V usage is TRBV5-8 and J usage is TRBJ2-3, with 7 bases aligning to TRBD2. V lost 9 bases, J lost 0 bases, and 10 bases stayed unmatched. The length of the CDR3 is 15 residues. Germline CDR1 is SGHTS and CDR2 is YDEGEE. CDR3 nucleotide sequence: TGTGCCACTAGCTCATGGGAGGGGAGCACAGATACGCAGTATTTT. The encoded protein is CATSSWEGSTDTQYF. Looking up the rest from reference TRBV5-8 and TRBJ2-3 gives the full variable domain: EAGVTQSPTHLIKTRGQQATLRCSPISGHTSVYWYQQALGLGLQFLLWYDEGEERNRGNFPPRFSGRQFPNYSSELNVNALELEDSALYLCATSSWEGSTDTQYFGPGTRLTVL.

The DNA of the CDR3 is TGTGCCAGCAGCCAAGATTCCCCCAGCTACGAGCAGTACTTC. This translates into CASSQDSPSYEQYF. The gene calls are TRBV4-2 and TRBJ2-7; no clear D. This CDR3 has 14 amino acids. Trimming removed 0 bases at V and 3 bases at J, with 9 bases between. CDR1 is LGHNA, CDR2 YNFKEQ, per germline.

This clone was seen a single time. CDR3: CASSPQTSLGGYTF. The CDR3 DNA sequence: TGTGCCAGCAGCCCCCAGACAAGCCTCGGGGGCTACACCTTC. The rearrangement uses TRBV5-6 and TRBJ1-2; D call uncertain. Germline CDR1 is SGHDT and CDR2 is YYEEEE. The V end was cut by 4 bases, the J end by 8 bases, with 18 bases between. The CDR3 is 14 residues long. Full variable domain (remainder filled in from reference TRBV5-6 and TRBJ1-2): DAGVTQSPTHLIKTRGQQVTLRCSPKSGHDTVSWYQQALGQGPQFIFQYYEEEERQRGNFPDRFSGHQFPNYSSELNVNALLLGDSALYLCASSPQTSLGGYTFGSGTRLTVV.

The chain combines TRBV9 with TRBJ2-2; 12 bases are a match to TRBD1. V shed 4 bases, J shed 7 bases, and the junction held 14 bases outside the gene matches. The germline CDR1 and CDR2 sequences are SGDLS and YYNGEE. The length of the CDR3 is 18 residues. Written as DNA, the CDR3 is TGTGCCAGCAGCATACATAAAGACGGGACAGGGGGCTTCGGGGAGCTGTTTTTT. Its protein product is CASSIHKDGTGGFGELFF.

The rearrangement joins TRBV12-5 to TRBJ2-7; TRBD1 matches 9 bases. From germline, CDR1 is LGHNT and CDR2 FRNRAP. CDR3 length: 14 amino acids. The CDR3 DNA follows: TGTCCGAGTAGGAGACAGGGGGGATCATACGAGCAGTACTTC. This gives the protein CPSRRQGGSYEQYF.

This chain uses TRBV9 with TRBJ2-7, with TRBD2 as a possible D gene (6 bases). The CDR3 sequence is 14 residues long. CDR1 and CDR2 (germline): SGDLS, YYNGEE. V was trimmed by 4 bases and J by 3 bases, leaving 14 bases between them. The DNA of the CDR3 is TGTGCCAGCAGCCCGGTAGGTAGCGGCTACGAGCAGTACTTC. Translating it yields CASSPVGSGYEQYF.

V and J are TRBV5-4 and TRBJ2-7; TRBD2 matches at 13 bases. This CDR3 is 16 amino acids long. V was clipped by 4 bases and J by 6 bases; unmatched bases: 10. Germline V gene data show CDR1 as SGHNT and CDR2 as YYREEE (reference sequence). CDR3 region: CASSPPGLAGAGEQYF. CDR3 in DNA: TGTGCCAGCAGCCCACCTGGACTAGCGGGGGCTGGCGAGCAGTACTTC.

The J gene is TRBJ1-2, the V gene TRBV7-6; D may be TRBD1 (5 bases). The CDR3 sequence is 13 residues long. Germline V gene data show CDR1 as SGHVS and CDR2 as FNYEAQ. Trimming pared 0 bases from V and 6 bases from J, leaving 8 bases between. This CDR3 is CASSLAGRDGYTF. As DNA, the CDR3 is TGTGCCAGCAGCTTAGCAGGCAGGGATGGCTACACCTTC.

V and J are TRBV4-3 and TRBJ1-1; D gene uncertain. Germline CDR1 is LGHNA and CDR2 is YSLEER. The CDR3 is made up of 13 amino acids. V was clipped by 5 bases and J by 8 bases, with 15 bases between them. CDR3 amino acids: CASSDQGHVEAFF. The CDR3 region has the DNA TGCGCCAGCAGCGACCAAGGTCACGTGGAAGCTTTCTTT.

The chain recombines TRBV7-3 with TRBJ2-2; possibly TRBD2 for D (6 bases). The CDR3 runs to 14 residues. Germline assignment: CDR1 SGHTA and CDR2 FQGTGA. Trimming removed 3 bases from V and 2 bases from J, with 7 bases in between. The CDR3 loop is CASSFGGNTGELFF. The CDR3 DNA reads TGTGCCAGCAGCTTCGGGGGAAACACCGGGGAGCTGTTTTTT. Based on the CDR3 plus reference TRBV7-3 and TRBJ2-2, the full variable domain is GAGVSQTPSNKVTEKGKYVELRCDPISGHTALYWYRQSLGQGPEFLIYFQGTGAADDSGLPNDRFFAVRPEGSVSTLKIQRTERGDSAVYLCASSFGGNTGELFFGEGSRLTVL.

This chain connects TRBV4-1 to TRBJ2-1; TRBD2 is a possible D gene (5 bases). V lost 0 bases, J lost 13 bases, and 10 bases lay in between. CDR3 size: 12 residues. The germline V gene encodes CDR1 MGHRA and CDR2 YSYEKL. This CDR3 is CASSQEGREQFF. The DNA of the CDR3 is TGCGCCAGCAGCCAAGAAGGGAGAGAACAGTTCTTC.

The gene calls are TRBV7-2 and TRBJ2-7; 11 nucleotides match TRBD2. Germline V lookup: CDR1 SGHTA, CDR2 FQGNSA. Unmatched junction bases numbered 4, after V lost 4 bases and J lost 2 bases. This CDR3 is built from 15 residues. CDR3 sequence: CASSSLAGVAYEQYF. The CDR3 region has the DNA TGTGCCAGCAGCTCACTAGCGGGGGTTGCCTACGAGCAGTACTTC.

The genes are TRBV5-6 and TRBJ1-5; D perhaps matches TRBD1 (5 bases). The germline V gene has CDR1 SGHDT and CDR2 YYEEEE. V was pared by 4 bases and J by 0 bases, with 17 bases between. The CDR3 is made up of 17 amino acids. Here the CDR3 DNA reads TGTGCCAGCAGCCTCAAGACGTCAGGACATAGCAATCAGCCCCAGCATTTT. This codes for CASSLKTSGHSNQPQHF.

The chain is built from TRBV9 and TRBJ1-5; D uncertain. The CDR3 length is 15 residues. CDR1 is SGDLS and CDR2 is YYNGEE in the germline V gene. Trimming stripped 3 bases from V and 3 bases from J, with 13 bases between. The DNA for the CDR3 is TGTGCCAGCAGCGCGGGAAGGCAGTCCAATCAGCCCCAGCATTTT. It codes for CASSAGRQSNQPQHF.

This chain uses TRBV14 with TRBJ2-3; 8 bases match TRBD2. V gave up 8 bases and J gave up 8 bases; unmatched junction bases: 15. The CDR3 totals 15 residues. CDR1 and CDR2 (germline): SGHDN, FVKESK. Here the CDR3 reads CASSSGLGEMATQYF. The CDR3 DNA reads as TGTGCCAGCTCGTCGGGACTAGGGGAAATGGCTACGCAGTATTTT.

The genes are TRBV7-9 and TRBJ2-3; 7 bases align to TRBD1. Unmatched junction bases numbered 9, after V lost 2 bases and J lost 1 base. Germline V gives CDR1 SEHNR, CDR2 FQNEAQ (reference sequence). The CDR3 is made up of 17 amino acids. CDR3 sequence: CASSLRARGQGTDTQYF. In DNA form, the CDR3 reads TGTGCCAGCAGCTTACGTGCGAGAGGACAGGGCACAGATACGCAGTATTTT.

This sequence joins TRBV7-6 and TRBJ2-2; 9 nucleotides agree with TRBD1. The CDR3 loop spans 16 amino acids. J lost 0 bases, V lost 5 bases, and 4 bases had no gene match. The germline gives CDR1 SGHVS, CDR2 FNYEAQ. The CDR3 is CASSPRDRANTGELFF. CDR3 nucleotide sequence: TGTGCCAGCAGCCCGCGGGACAGGGCGAACACCGGGGAGCTGTTTTTT. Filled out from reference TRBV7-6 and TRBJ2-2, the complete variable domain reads GAGVSQSPRYKVTKRGQDVALRCDPISGHVSLYWYRQALGQGPEFLTYFNYEAQQDKSGLPNDRFSAERPEGSISTLTIQRTEQRDSAMYRCASSPRDRANTGELFFGEGSRLTVL.